The 27 T cell receptor beta chains reported below all come from one sample, sequenced in a study of tumor-infiltrating lymphocytes in primary liver carcinoma. TCR beta cDNA came from approximately 0.55 ug total RNA, primed with a constant-region primer. Libraries of TCR beta came from three nested multiplex PCR rounds with slightly modified ARM-PCR. A C-beta reverse primer and TRBV1-TRBV30 forward primers served in each of the first two PCR rounds, at about 10 cycles apiece. TCRdb passed the multiplex PCR reads through MiXCR, listing each CDR3 protein once. The table shows over 95,000 distinct CDR3 sequences, with about three quarters occurring only once. Extraction of RNA together with DNA used roughly 19-31 mg of unsorted bulk tissue. The sequenced sample consisted of liver tumor tissue from sampling region 5. Indicated subset: tumor region T5, tumor centre. The receptor source for this set is a woman aged 55-69 years with primary liver carcinoma and hepatitis B virus infection.

In this sample, this clonotype turned up once. One end of the junction does not line up with germline, which may come from a read error. V gene TRBV11-2 combines with J gene TRBJ2-7, with 7 bases matching TRBD2. Germline V gives CDR1 SGHAT, CDR2 FQNNGV. The CDR3 loop spans 14 amino acids. The CDR3 nucleotides are TGTGCCAGTAGCCCAAGCGGGACGGGTGCCGAGCTGTACTTT. Its translation is CASSPSGTGAELYF.

The gene calls are TRBV11-2 and TRBJ2-1, with 7 bases aligning to TRBD1. Germline V gene sequence: CDR1 SGHAT, CDR2 FQNNGV. Trimming at V came to 7 bases and at J to 3 bases, leaving 15 bases not matched to a gene. The CDR3 extends over 17 amino acids. In DNA form, the CDR3 reads TGTGCCAGCACTTTACGACCGGGACAGACATTCTACAATGAGCAGTTCTTC. Protein: CASTLRPGQTFYNEQFF.

Concerning this clonotype itself: Germline is not matched at one junction end, which may reflect a read error. The CDR3 DNA is TGCGCCAGCAGTGAATCCCTCGGTGGCACCGGGGGGCTGTTTTTT. This gives the protein CASSESLGGTGGLFF. The V and J genes are TRBV6-1 and TRBJ2-2, with TRBD2 as a possible D gene (6 bases). Per the germline V gene, CDR1 is MNHNS and CDR2 is SASEGT. The CDR3 sequence is 15 residues long.

Concerning this clonotype: At one of its ends the junction is not consistent with the germline gene, which may arise from a read error. This chain uses TRBV11-2 with TRBJ2-1; D uncertain. This CDR3 has 15 amino acids. Germline lookup yields CDR1 SGHAT and CDR2 FQNNGV. The CDR3 loop reads CASSSEPAFNNEQFF. The CDR3 nucleotides are TGCGCCAGCAGCTCAGAGCCAGCGTTCAACAATGAGCAGTTCTTC.

There are many counts of this clonotype. This chain joins TRBV6-5 and TRBJ2-7, with D maybe TRBD1 (6 bases). Germline CDR1 is MNHEY and CDR2 is SVGAGI. Trimming pared 4 bases from V and 7 bases from J, leaving 14 bases between. The CDR3 is made up of 13 amino acids. CDR3 sequence: CASSLGQSREQYF. The CDR3 region has the DNA TGTGCCAGCAGTTTGGGACAATCGAGGGAGCAGTACTTC.

This clonotype was found once. At one end the junction does not follow the germline gene, possibly because of a read error. The rearrangement joins TRBV29-1 to TRBJ2-3; TRBD2 matches 7 bases. Germline V lookup: CDR1 SQVTM, CDR2 ANQGSEA. The CDR3 consists of 15 residues. CDR3 sequence reads: CSVGGGCGSTDTQYF. Written as DNA, the CDR3 is TGCAGCGTTGGCGGGGGATGTGGTAGCACAGATACGCAATATTTT.

This clonotype was seen a single time. V usage is TRBV19 and J usage is TRBJ2-1; 12 bases align to TRBD2. Germline CDR1 LNHDA, CDR2 SQIVND (reference sequence). V shed 7 bases and J 6 bases; nucleotides not matched to a gene: 13. The CDR3 spans 17 residues. The CDR3 DNA reads TGTGCCAGTACCCCCTCATCGCTAGCGGGAGGGGGCAATGAGCAGTTCTTC. Translating it yields CASTPSSLAGGGNEQFF.

As concerns this clonotype: The CDR3 does not end in the conserved phenylalanine or tryptophan, so this is likely a read error. The chain combines TRBV4-2 with TRBJ2-3; no clear D gene. Trimming took 0 bases from V and 5 from J, leaving 12 bases between them. In germline, CDR1 is LGHNA, CDR2 YNFKEQ. CDR3 length: 15 amino acids. DNA for the CDR3: TGTGCCAGCAGCCAAGATAGAGCAGGTGGAGATACGCAGTATTAT. This encodes CASSQDRAGGDTQYY.

A remark on this clonotype: Since a much larger clone is just one base distant, this may be a read error. J is TRBJ2-7 and V is TRBV5-6, with 11 bases lining up with TRBD2. Trimming cost V 4 bases and J 1 base; bases outside gene matches: 4. This CDR3 is 15 amino acids long. CDR1 SGHDT and CDR2 YYEEEE come from the germline V gene. CDR3: CASSILAGASYEQYF. The CDR3 DNA sequence: TGTGCCAGCAGCATACTAGCGGGAGCGTCCTACGAGCAGTACTTC.

This clonotype was seen just once. An end of the junction differs from the germline gene, which may be a read error. The J gene is TRBJ1-5, the V gene TRBV7-9; no clear D gene. The germline gives CDR1 SEHNR, CDR2 FQNEAQ (reference sequence). This CDR3 is 14 amino acids long. CDR3 nucleotides: TGTACCAGCAGCTTAAGTGGAGCCAGTCAGCCCCAGCATTTT. Residues: CTSSLSGASQPQHF.

V is TRBV28 and J is TRBJ2-7; D is undetermined. Germline V lookup: CDR1 MDHEN, CDR2 SYDVKM. With 5 bases removed from V and 2 bases from J, the gap between germline ends came to 16 bases. The CDR3 length is 15 residues. In DNA form, the CDR3 reads TGTGCCAGCAGTACCCCGCAGTCCACTACCTACGAGCAGTACTTC. This encodes CASSTPQSTTYEQYF.

As to this clonotype: This CDR3 is missing its conserved last phenylalanine or tryptophan, likely due to a read error. The CDR3 sequence is CASSLYTVGLETQYI. The CDR3 DNA follows: TGTGCCAGCAGTTTGTATACGGTGGGGTTGGAGACCCAGTACATC. The chain carries TRBV5-6 and TRBJ2-5; D unclear. Looked up from germline, CDR1 is SGHDT and CDR2 is YYEEEE. Trimming removed 5 bases at V and 5 bases at J, with 19 bases between. The CDR3 spans 15 residues.

This clonotype showed up many times. V usage is TRBV7-9 and J usage is TRBJ2-3, with 8 bases matching TRBD1. Germline assignment: CDR1 SEHNR and CDR2 FQNEAQ (reference sequence). The CDR3 contains 14 residues. The V gene end was trimmed by 5 bases and the J gene end by 4 bases; junction bases not matched to a gene: 5. This CDR3 reads CASSALQGADTQYF. The CDR3 nucleotides read TGTGCCAGCAGCGCCCTACAGGGGGCAGATACGCAGTATTTT.

This clonotype has at least ten counts. This chain connects TRBV7-9 to TRBJ2-7; tentative D call: TRBD2 (5 bases). V was cut by 6 bases and J by 4 bases, with 25 bases left in between. CDR3 size: 17 residues. Germline-derived CDR1 and CDR2 are SEHNR and FQNEAQ (reference sequence). The CDR3 spells CASSRSMDSQAAYEQYF. The CDR3 bases are TGTGCCAGCAGTCGAAGTATGGACTCCCAGGCTGCTTACGAGCAGTACTTC.

Remarks on this clonotype: Germline and junction disagree at one end, which may indicate a read error. The chain combines TRBV11-3 with TRBJ2-1; D may be TRBD2 (6 bases). This CDR3 comprises 17 residues. Germline values: CDR1 SGHNT, CDR2 YENEEA. The CDR3 nucleotides read TGTGCCAGCAGTTTAGATCCCGGGAGTTTTTCCTACAATGAGCACTTCTTC. Protein product: CASSLDPGSFSYNEHFF.

In the case of this clonotype: An end of the junction differs from the germline gene, which may be a read error. The chain has TRBV5-5 and TRBJ2-5, with D perhaps matching TRBD1 (6 bases). Germline V gene data show CDR1 as SGHKS and CDR2 as YYEKEE (reference sequence). The CDR3 runs 13 residues. Here the CDR3 DNA reads TGTGACAGCAGCAGGGAGAGGGGGGAGACCCAGTACTTC. Translated: CDSSRERGETQYF.

Of note for this clonotype: One end of the junction is discordant with germline, which a read error may explain. J is TRBJ2-1 and V is TRBV11-3, with 8 bases that match TRBD1. The CDR3 has 17 residues. Germline lookup yields CDR1 SGHNT and CDR2 YENEEA. The CDR3 region has the DNA TGTGCCAGCAGCTCCCAGGGGGCGCGGACCATAGGCAATGAGCAGTTTTTC. Translated, it gives CASSSQGARTIGNEQFF.

Points on this clonotype: A much larger clone differs from this one at a single base, so this may be a read error. The chain carries TRBV28 and TRBJ2-1; maybe TRBD2 (6 bases). CDR1 is MDHEN, CDR2 SYDVKM, per germline. The CDR3 totals 18 residues. The CDR3 nucleotides read TGTACCAGCAGCCCCGCAGGTTGGGGGGAGAGCTCCTACAATGAGCAGTTCTTC. Encoded protein: CTSSPAGWGESSYNEQFF.

In its sample, this clonotype was seen a few times. The germline gene is not matched at one end of the junction; a read error may be the cause. The chain joins TRBV7-8 to TRBJ2-7; no definite D call. The CDR3 consists of 14 residues. Germline V CDR1 and CDR2: SGHVS, FQNEAQ. CDR3 residues: CANSLARRSYEQYF. In DNA form, the CDR3 reads TGTGCCAACAGCTTAGCAAGGCGGTCCTACGAGCAGTATTTC.

The chain carries TRBV20-1 and TRBJ2-7; maybe TRBD1 (6 bases). Trimming stripped 0 bases from V and 3 bases from J, with 15 bases between. From germline, CDR1 is DFQATT and CDR2 SNEGSKA (reference sequence). The CDR3 sequence is 15 residues long. CDR3 bases: TGCAGTGCTAGAGATCCTCAGGGGCCTTTCTACGAGCAGTACTTC. It yields the protein CSARDPQGPFYEQYF.

V and J are TRBV5-4 and TRBJ2-1; 8 bases line up with TRBD2. Germline lookup yields CDR1 SGHNT and CDR2 YYREEE (reference sequence). The CDR3 contains 16 residues. J was trimmed by 8 bases and V by 0 bases; bases with no gene match: 10. CDR3 region: CASSLARAGVSDEQFF. Written as DNA, the CDR3 is TGTGCCAGCAGCTTGGCCCGAGCGGGAGTAAGCGATGAGCAGTTCTTC.

By frequency in the sample, this clonotype is medium-sized (0.01 to 0.1%). The chain employs TRBV11-2 and TRBJ2-1; no clear D. Germline lookup yields CDR1 SGHAT and CDR2 FQNNGV. The CDR3 runs to 14 residues. The germline V and J ends were trimmed by 5 bases and 2 bases, with 10 bases remaining between them. The CDR3 region is CASSPRTAYNEQFF. DNA for the CDR3: TGTGCCAGCAGCCCTCGGACGGCCTACAATGAGCAGTTCTTC.

Note on this clonotype: Being one base from a much bigger clone, this may be a read error. The chain combines TRBV13 with TRBJ2-1; tentative D call: TRBD1 (5 bases). There are 13 residues in the CDR3. CDR1 and CDR2 from the germline V gene are PRHDT and FYEKMQ (reference sequence). V gave up 0 bases and J gave up 9 bases, with 9 bases separating them. CDR3: CASSLGRAIEQFF. Written as DNA, the CDR3 is TGTGCCAGCAGCTTAGGCAGGGCCATTGAGCAGTTCTTC. Based on the CDR3 plus reference TRBV13 and TRBJ2-1, the full variable domain is AAGVIQSPRHLIKEKRETATLKCYPIPRHDTVYWYQQGPGQDPQFLISFYEKMQSDKGSIPDRFSAQQFSDYHSELNMSSLELGDSALYFCASSLGRAIEQFFGPGTRLTVL.

This clonotype was seen a handful of times. This chain connects TRBV19 to TRBJ1-5, with D uncertain. Germline CDR1 LNHDA, CDR2 SQIVND (reference sequence). Trimming removed 7 bases at V and 3 bases at J, with 10 bases between. There are 13 residues in the CDR3. Here the CDR3 reads CASKLTLNQPQHF. In DNA, the CDR3 is TGTGCCAGTAAGTTGACTCTCAATCAGCCCCAGCATTTT.

This chain uses TRBV6-1 with TRBJ2-1, with 7 bases that match TRBD2. Germline trimming cut 8 bases from V and 0 bases from J; bases unmatched to any gene: 10. Germline V gives CDR1 MNHNS, CDR2 SASEGT. This CDR3 comprises 16 residues. The CDR3 DNA is TGTGCCAGCTATCGGACTAGAGGCGTCTCCTACAATGAGCAGTTCTTC. It codes for CASYRTRGVSYNEQFF.

On this clonotype itself: A single base separates this from a much larger clone, so it may be a read error. The rearrangement joins TRBV5-1 to TRBJ2-2, with D possibly called TRBD1 or TRBD2 (5 bases each). CDR3 length equals 15 residues. V was clipped by 4 bases and J by 2 bases, with 12 bases between them. Germline V lookup: CDR1 SGHRS, CDR2 YFSETQ. The CDR3 DNA follows: TGCGCCAGCAGCCTGGGACGGGGCAACACCGGGGAGCTGTTTTTT. It is translated as CASSLGRGNTGELFF.

With regard to this clonotype: Given the absence of the conserved phenylalanine or tryptophan at the CDR3 end, a read error is likely. The rearrangement uses TRBV11-2 and TRBJ1-2; D uncertain. CDR1 SGHAT and CDR2 FQNNGV come from the germline V gene. This CDR3 is built from 14 residues. The CDR3 DNA reads as TGTGCCTGCAGCTTAGGATCAGAAAACTATGGCTACACCCTC. Its protein product is CACSLGSENYGYTL.